Following are 24 T cell receptor beta chains from one sample sequenced in a study of blood T cells in healthy people across ages. The authors ran a second PCR of roughly 6 to 11 cycles using a sample-barcoded 5' primer and a J-beta primer mix. TCRdb redid the calling of the 5' RACE reads with MiXCR, one entry per CDR3 protein. The data contain some 370,000 distinct CDR3 sequences, 45% to 65% of them singletons. Sequencing was done on a sample of blood. All receptors come from a man in his sixties in good health.

This clonotype occurred a few times. V and J are TRBV20-1 and TRBJ2-3; 8 positions agree with TRBD2. The CDR3 sequence is 16 residues long. The junction had 15 bases not matched to a gene; V was cut back by 6 bases and J by 4 bases. Germline CDR1 and CDR2: DFQATT and SNEGSKA (reference sequence). This chain's CDR3 is CSAKKGGGRTSDTQYF. Written as DNA, the CDR3 is TGCAGTGCAAAAAAGGGGGGCGGGAGGACCTCAGATACGCAGTATTTT.

About this clonotype: Germline is not matched at one junction end, which may reflect a read error. The chain employs TRBV6-1 and TRBJ2-6; D is uncertain. The CDR3 runs to 12 residues. From germline, CDR1 is MNHNS and CDR2 SASEGT. Here the CDR3 reads CANSAGANVLTF. CDR3 DNA: TGTGCCAACAGTGCCGGGGCCAACGTCCTGACTTTC.

This clonotype occurred a few times. This chain joins TRBV11-2 and TRBJ2-1; TRBD1 matches 8 bases. Trimming removed 5 bases from V and 9 bases from J; junction bases left unmatched: 3. The CDR3 spans 12 residues. Looked up from germline, CDR1 is SGHAT and CDR2 is FQNNGV. The CDR3 nucleotides are TGTGCCAGCAGCACGACAGGGGTTGAGCAGTTCTTC. Protein product: CASSTTGVEQFF.

The rearrangement links TRBV12-3 or TRBV12-4 to TRBJ2-1, with D possibly being TRBD2 (6 bases). Trimming removed 4 bases at V and 9 bases at J, with 13 bases between. This CDR3 spans 13 amino acids. The CDR3 region has the DNA TGTGCCAGCAGTTCTGCTAGCGTCGGTGAGCAGTTCTTC. It encodes CASSSASVGEQFF.

The rearrangement uses TRBV5-6 and TRBJ2-3; the D gene is possibly TRBD1 (6 bases). Trimming left V 0 bases short and J 9 bases short, with 14 bases between. There are 14 residues in the CDR3. The germline V gene has CDR1 SGHDT and CDR2 YYEEEE. The CDR3 bases are TGTGCCAGCAGCTTGGTGTCCCCGGGACAAACGCAGTATTTT. Translated: CASSLVSPGQTQYF.

The chain links TRBV5-6 to TRBJ1-1; D is possibly TRBD1 (5 bases). Germline V gene lookup returns CDR1 SGHDT and CDR2 YYEEEE. V shed 3 bases and J shed 2 bases, with 14 bases lying between them. This CDR3 has 15 amino acids. The CDR3: CASSSPGGTNTEAFF. CDR3 DNA sequence: TGTGCCAGCAGCTCCCCTGGGGGTACTAACACTGAAGCTTTCTTT.

The chain has TRBV5-1 and TRBJ1-2; the D gene is possibly TRBD1 (6 bases). V was trimmed by 0 bases and J by 3 bases, leaving 15 bases between them. The CDR3 consists of 16 residues. Germline V gene sequence: CDR1 SGHRS, CDR2 YFSETQ. The CDR3 nucleotides are TGCGCCAGCAGCTTGGTTGCAGGGGCCCAACACTATGGCTACACCTTC. Encoded protein: CASSLVAGAQHYGYTF. The full variable domain, rest sourced from reference TRBV5-1 and TRBJ1-2, is KAGVTQTPRYLIKTRGQQVTLSCSPISGHRSVSWYQQTPGQGLQFLFEYFSETQRNKGNFPGRFSGRQFSNSRSEMNVSTLELGDSALYLCASSLVAGAQHYGYTFGSGTRLTVV.

This clonotype was found many times. This rearrangement joins TRBV7-2 to TRBJ2-5; either TRBD1 or TRBD2 may supply D (7 bases each). V was clipped by 4 bases and J by 5 bases, with 17 bases between them. The CDR3 has 15 residues. Per the germline V gene, CDR1 is SGHTA and CDR2 is FQGNSA. The CDR3 region is CASSSQGGGRETQYF. The CDR3 nucleotides read TGTGCCAGCAGCTCCCAGGGGGGGGGTCGCGAGACCCAGTACTTC.

CDR3: CASQRGSARLSSYEQYF. The DNA for the CDR3 is TGTGCCAGCCAACGGGGTAGCGCCCGTCTAAGCTCCTACGAGCAGTACTTC. This chain uses TRBV6-1 with TRBJ2-7; tentative D call: TRBD2 (5 bases). V lost 8 bases to trimming and J lost 0 bases, with 23 bases between them. The CDR3 sequence is 17 residues long. Germline loops: CDR1 MNHNS, CDR2 SASEGT.

The CDR3 is CASSGAGGLRNEQFF. The CDR3 bases are TGTGCCAGCAGCGGGGCGGGAGGGCTTCGGAATGAGCAGTTCTTC. The chain recombines TRBV28 with TRBJ2-1; 9 nucleotides agree with TRBD2. The CDR3 runs to 15 residues. Losses at the gene ends were 6 bases for V and 7 bases for J; bases not matched to a gene: 10. Germline CDR1 reads MDHEN; CDR2 reads SYDVKM.

The chain couples TRBV3-1 to TRBJ2-4, with D unclear. Looked up from germline, CDR1 is LGHDT and CDR2 is YNNKEL (reference sequence). Trimming took off 1 base at V and 10 bases at J, with 8 bases between the two ends. The CDR3 contains 12 residues. CDR3 in DNA: TGTGCCAGCAGCCAAGGCGTAAGAATTCAGTACTTC. Translating it yields CASSQGVRIQYF.

The V gene is TRBV4-2, the J gene TRBJ2-7; the match to TRBD1 covers 10 bases. The CDR3 has 15 amino acids. Germline lookup yields CDR1 LGHNA and CDR2 YNFKEQ. V lost 1 base, J lost 6 bases, and 6 bases stayed unmatched. CDR3 in amino acids: CASSQATTGGSEQYF. The CDR3 region has the DNA TGTGCCAGCAGCCAAGCTACGACAGGGGGCAGCGAGCAGTACTTC.

This clonotype was observed a few times. This rearrangement joins TRBV29-1 to TRBJ1-2, with 7 bases aligning to TRBD1. The CDR3 is 19 amino acids. Trimming removed 6 bases from V and 0 bases from J; junction bases left unmatched: 22. Germline V gives CDR1 SQVTM, CDR2 ANQGSEA. This CDR3 is CSVDRDSGNPPLANYGYTF. The DNA for the CDR3 is TGCAGCGTGGACCGGGACAGCGGAAACCCACCCTTAGCTAACTATGGCTACACCTTC.

Remarks on this clonotype: At one end, the junction sequence differs from germline, possibly due to a read error. This chain joins TRBV7-2 and TRBJ2-1; 13 nucleotides agree with TRBD2. Germline-derived CDR1 and CDR2 are SGHTA and FQGNSA. This CDR3 is 17 amino acids long. The CDR3 loop is CDSSLTSGLAGSNEQFF. In nucleotides, the CDR3 is TGTGACAGCAGCTTAACCTCGGGACTAGCGGGGAGCAATGAGCAGTTCTTC.

Points on this clonotype: One end of the junction fails to match germline, which may point to a read error. The chain combines TRBV4-3 with TRBJ1-2; no definite D call. The CDR3 spans 13 residues. Germline lookup yields CDR1 LGHNA and CDR2 YSLEER. The CDR3 DNA reads TGCGCCAGCAGCCAAGATCCTGGCTATGACTACACCTTC. Translated: CASSQDPGYDYTF.

This chain joins TRBV7-8 and TRBJ2-4; 7 bases are shared with TRBD2. The DNA end is more similar to TRBJ2-5, so the J call may be wrong. CDR3 size: 16 residues. Germline V gene lookup returns CDR1 SGHVS and CDR2 FQNEAQ. Written as DNA, the CDR3 is TGTGCCAGCAGCTACCCGCGGGGGTATGTGCCGGAGACCCAGTACTTC. It is translated as CASSYPRGYVPETQYF.

The J gene is TRBJ2-5, the V gene TRBV9, with TRBD2 identical over 11 bases. The germline V gene encodes CDR1 SGDLS and CDR2 YYNGEE. This CDR3 is built from 16 residues. Unmatched junction bases numbered 6, after V lost 0 bases and J lost 5 bases. Here the CDR3 DNA reads TGTGCCAGCAGCGTAGGTAGCGGGAGGGCCAAGGAGACCCAGTACTTC. It is translated as CASSVGSGRAKETQYF.

This sequence joins TRBV6-1 and TRBJ2-1, with TRBD1 identical over 11 bases. The V gene's germline CDR1 is MNHNS and CDR2 SASEGT. Losses at the gene ends were 0 bases for V and 5 bases for J; bases not matched to a gene: 3. This CDR3 comprises 16 residues. DNA of the CDR3: TGTGCCAGCAGTGAAGCCGGACAGGGGGCCCACAATGAGCAGTTCTTC. Its protein is CASSEAGQGAHNEQFF.

This clonotype was seen repeatedly, ten times or more. The chain is built from TRBV2 and TRBJ2-5, with D tentatively TRBD2 (5 bases). Trimming took 6 bases from V and 5 from J, leaving 19 bases between them. The CDR3 is 15 residues long. Germline loops: CDR1 SNHLY, CDR2 FYNNEI. CDR3 bases: TGTGCCAGCAGCCTACTAGATGCCAAGTCGGAGACCCAGTACTTC. Translation gives CASSLLDAKSETQYF.

The V call is TRBV11-2, the J call TRBJ2-1, with no clear D. V was cut by 1 base and J by 5 bases, with 15 bases left in between. The germline V gene has CDR1 SGHAT and CDR2 FQNNGV. The length of the CDR3 is 16 residues. The CDR3 DNA reads TGTGCCAGCAGCTTAGTTTTGGACCCTGATAACAATGAGCAGTTCTTC. Its protein is CASSLVLDPDNNEQFF.

The sample holds a few counts of this clonotype. V and J are TRBV7-2 and TRBJ2-1; a possible D gene is TRBD2 (5 bases). CDR1 is SGHTA and CDR2 is FQGNSA in the germline V gene. V lost 1 base and J 7 bases, leaving 14 bases between the germline ends. There are 15 residues in the CDR3. The CDR3 spells CASSLDGLLRNEQFF. CDR3 nucleotide sequence: TGTGCCAGCAGCTTAGACGGACTCCTGAGGAATGAGCAGTTCTTC. The whole variable domain, remainder taken from reference TRBV7-2 and TRBJ2-1, is GAGVSQSPSNKVTEKGKDVELRCDPISGHTALYWYRQSLGQGLEFLIYFQGNSAPDKSGLPSDRFSAERTGGSVSTLTIQRTQQEDSAVYLCASSLDGLLRNEQFFGPGTRLTVL.

The CDR3 DNA sequence: TGTGCCAGCAGCCCTTGGGACAGGGTTTTACAAGAGACCCAGTACTTC. Translating it yields CASSPWDRVLQETQYF. The chain couples TRBV7-8 to TRBJ2-5, with 9 bases aligning to TRBD1. Trimming removed 5 bases from V and 2 bases from J; junction bases left unmatched: 9. From germline, CDR1 is SGHVS and CDR2 FQNEAQ. The CDR3 has 16 residues.

The chain carries TRBV6-2 or TRBV6-3 and TRBJ1-6, with a tentative D call TRBD1 (5 bases). CDR1 is MNHEY and CDR2 is SVGEGT in the germline V gene. V was trimmed by 4 bases and J by 13 bases, leaving 20 bases between them. The CDR3 extends over 15 amino acids. The chain's CDR3 is CASSSQDLRGFPLHF. CDR3 nucleotide sequence: TGTGCCAGCAGTTCCCAGGACCTACGGGGGTTCCCCCTCCACTTT.

The CDR3 spells CASSLGAAGNLHEQYF. The CDR3 bases are TGCGCCAGCAGCCTGGGGGCGGCGGGTAACCTCCACGAGCAGTACTTC. The chain combines TRBV5-1 with TRBJ2-7, with TRBD1 as a possible D gene (6 bases). Looked up from germline, CDR1 is SGHRS and CDR2 is YFSETQ. V dropped 4 bases and J dropped 5 bases, with 22 bases sitting between them. The CDR3 consists of 16 residues.